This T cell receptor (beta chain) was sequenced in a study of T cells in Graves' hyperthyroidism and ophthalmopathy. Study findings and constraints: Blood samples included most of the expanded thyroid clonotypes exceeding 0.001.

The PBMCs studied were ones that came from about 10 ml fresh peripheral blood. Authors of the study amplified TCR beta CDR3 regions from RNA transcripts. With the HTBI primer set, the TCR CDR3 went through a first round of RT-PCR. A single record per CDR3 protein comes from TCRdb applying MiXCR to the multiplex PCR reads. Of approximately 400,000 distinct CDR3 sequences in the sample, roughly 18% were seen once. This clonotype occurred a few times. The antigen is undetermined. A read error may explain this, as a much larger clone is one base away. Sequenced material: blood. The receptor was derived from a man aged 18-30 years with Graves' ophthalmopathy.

Written as DNA, the CDR3 is TGTGCCGGCAGTCAGGATAGCGGGGGGGCCGGGGAGCAGTTCTTC. Translation gives CAGSQDSGGAGEQFF. The chain is built from TRBV2 and TRBJ2-1; 11 bases fit TRBD2. The germline CDR1 and CDR2 sequences are SNHLY and FYNNEI. The CDR3 loop spans 15 amino acids.